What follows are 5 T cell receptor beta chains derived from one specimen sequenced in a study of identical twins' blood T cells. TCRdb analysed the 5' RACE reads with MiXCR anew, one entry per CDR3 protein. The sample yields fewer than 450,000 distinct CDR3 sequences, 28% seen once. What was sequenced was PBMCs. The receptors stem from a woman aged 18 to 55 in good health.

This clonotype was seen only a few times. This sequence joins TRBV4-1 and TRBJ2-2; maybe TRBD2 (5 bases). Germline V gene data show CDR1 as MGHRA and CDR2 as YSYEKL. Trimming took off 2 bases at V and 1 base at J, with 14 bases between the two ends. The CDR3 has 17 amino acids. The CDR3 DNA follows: TGCGCCAGCAGCCAATTCCCCCGGGGAAAGAACACCGGGGAGCTGTTTTTT. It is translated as CASSQFPRGKNTGELFF.

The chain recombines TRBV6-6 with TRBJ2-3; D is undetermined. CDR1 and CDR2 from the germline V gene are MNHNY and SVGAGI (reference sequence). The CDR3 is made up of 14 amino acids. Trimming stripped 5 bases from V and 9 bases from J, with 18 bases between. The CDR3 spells CASSQRGVPPTQYF. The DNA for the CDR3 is TGTGCCAGCAGTCAGCGAGGTGTCCCGCCAACGCAGTATTTT.

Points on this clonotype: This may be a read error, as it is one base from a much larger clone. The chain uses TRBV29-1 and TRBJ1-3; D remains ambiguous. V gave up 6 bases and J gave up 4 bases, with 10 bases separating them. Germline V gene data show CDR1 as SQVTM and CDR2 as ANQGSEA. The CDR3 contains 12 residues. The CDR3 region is CSVYGGGNTIYF. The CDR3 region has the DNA TGCAGCGTCTACGGCGGAGGAAACACCATATATTTT.

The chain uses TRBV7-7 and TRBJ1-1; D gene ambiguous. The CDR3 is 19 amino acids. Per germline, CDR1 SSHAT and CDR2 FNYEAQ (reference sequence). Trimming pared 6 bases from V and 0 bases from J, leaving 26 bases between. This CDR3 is CASRHTPGNLFLMNTEAFF. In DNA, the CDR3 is TGTGCCAGCAGACACACCCCCGGGAACCTCTTTCTGATGAACACTGAAGCTTTCTTT.

The CDR3 is CASSSGTGYF. CDR3 sequence (DNA): TGTGCCAGCAGTTCCGGGACAGGATACTTC. The V and J genes are TRBV2 and TRBJ2-7; 8 nucleotides agree with TRBD1. Germline CDR1 is SNHLY and CDR2 is FYNNEI. CDR3 length: 10 amino acids. V dropped 5 bases and J dropped 13; count of bases not matched to a gene: 4.